This T cell receptor (beta chain) was recovered during a study of blood T cell repertoires in COVID-19. Study-wide context: Collection of acute and convalescent COVID-19 samples took place in the United States, Italy and Spain. PBMCs, B-cell-depleted T cells, or T cells were the source of the cDNA or gDNA that made up the material.

Clones were read by immunoSEQ multiplex PCR, and TCRdb kept only the in-frame ones, dropping some. The profile shows 110,000 to 150,000 clones, roughly 79% of them singletons. This clone was recorded only once. The junction had 4 bases not matched to a gene; V was cut back by 6 bases and J by 2 bases. The CDR3 is 14 residues long. Germline V gene lookup returns CDR1 MNHEY and CDR2 SVGAGI. The chain has TRBV6-5 and TRBJ1-2, with 9 positions matching TRBD1. Source material: peripheral blood. The TCR was taken from a human donor in a cohort sampled during active COVID-19. The DNA for the CDR3 is TGTGCCAGCAGCTGGGACAGGGCAAACTATGGCTACACCTTC. It translates to CASSWDRANYGYTF.